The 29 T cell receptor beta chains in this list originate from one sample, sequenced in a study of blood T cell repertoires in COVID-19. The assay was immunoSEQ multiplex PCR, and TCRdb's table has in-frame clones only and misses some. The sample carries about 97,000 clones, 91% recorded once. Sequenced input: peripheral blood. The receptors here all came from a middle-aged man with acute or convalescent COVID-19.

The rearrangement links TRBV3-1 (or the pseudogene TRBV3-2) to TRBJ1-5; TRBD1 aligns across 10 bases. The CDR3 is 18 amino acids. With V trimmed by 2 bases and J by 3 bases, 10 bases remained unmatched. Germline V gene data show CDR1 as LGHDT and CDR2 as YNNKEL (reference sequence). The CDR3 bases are TGTGCCAGCAGCCAATTTCTTCCGGGACAGGGGTACAATCAGCCCCAGCATTTT. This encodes CASSQFLPGQGYNQPQHF.

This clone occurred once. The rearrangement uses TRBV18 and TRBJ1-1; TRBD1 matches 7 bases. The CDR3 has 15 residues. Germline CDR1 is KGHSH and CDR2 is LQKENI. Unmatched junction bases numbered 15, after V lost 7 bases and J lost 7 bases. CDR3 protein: CASLLLLTGTDEAFF. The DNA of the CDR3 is TGTGCCAGCTTACTACTCTTGACCGGGACAGATGAAGCTTTCTTT.

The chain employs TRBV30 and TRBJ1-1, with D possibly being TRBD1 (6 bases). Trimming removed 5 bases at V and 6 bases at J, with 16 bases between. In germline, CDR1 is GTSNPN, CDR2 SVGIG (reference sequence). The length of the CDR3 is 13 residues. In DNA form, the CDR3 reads TGTGCCTGGGGGGGACAAATTGGGGCTGAAGCTTTCTTT. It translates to CAWGGQIGAEAFF.

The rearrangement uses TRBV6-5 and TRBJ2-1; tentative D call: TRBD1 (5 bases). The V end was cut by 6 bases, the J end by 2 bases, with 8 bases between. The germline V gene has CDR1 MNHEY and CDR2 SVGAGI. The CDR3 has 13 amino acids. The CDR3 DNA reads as TGTGCCAGCAGAAAGACAGCCTACAATGAGCAGTTCTTC. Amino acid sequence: CASRKTAYNEQFF.

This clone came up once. The CDR3 coding sequence is TGCAGCGTTGGGATTGGGACAGGGTGGAATGAGCAGTTCTTC. It codes for CSVGIGTGWNEQFF. The rearrangement links TRBV29-1 to TRBJ2-1; 9 positions match TRBD1. Germline V CDR1 and CDR2: SQVTM, ANQGSEA. V lost 4 bases, J lost 7 bases, and 8 bases stayed unmatched. The CDR3 is 14 residues long.

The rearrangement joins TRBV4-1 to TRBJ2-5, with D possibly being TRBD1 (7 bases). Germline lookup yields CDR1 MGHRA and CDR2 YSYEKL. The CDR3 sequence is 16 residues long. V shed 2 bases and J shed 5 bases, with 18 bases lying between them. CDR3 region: CASSQSTGEVWETQYF. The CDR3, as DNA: TGCGCCAGCAGCCAATCCACAGGGGAGGTGTGGGAGACCCAGTACTTC.

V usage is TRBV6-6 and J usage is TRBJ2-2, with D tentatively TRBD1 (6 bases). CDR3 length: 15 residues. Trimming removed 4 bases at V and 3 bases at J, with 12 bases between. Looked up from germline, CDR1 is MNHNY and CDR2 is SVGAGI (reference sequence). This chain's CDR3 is CASSSYRVDTGELFF. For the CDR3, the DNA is TGTGCCAGCAGTTCCTACAGGGTAGACACCGGGGAGCTGTTTTTT.

The DNA for the CDR3 is TGTGCCAGCAAGCGGGTGGGTAGCTACTACGAGCAGTACTTC. Its translation is CASKRVGSYYEQYF. The rearrangement links TRBV28 to TRBJ2-7; maybe TRBD2 (6 bases). The V end was cut by 7 bases, the J end by 3 bases, with 16 bases between. Germline V CDR1 and CDR2: MDHEN, SYDVKM. The CDR3 is 14 residues long. Together with reference TRBV28 and TRBJ2-7, the CDR3 gives the full variable domain: DVKVTQSSRYLVKRTGEKVFLECVQDMDHENMFWYRQDPGLGLRLIYFSYDVKMKEKGDIPEGYSVSREKKERFSLILESASTNQTSMYLCASKRVGSYYEQYFGPGTRLTVT.

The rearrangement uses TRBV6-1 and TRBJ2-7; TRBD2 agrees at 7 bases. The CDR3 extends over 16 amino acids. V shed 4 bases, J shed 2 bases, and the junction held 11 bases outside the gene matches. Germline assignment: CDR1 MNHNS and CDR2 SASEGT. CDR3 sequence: CASSAIGRTVAYEQYF. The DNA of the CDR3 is TGTGCCAGCAGTGCAATCGGGAGGACGGTCGCCTACGAGCAGTACTTC.

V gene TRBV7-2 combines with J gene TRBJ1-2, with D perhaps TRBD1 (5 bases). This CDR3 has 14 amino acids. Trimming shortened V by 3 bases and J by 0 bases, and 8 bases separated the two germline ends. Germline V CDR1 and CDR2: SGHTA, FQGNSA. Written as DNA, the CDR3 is TGTGCCAGCAGCTTCAGGGTAGCTAACTATGGCTACACCTTC. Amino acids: CASSFRVANYGYTF.

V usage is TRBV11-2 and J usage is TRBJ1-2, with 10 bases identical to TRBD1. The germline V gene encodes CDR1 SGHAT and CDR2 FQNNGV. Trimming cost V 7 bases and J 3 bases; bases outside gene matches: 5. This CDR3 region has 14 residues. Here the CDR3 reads CASTYGQGDYGYTF. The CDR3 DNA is TGTGCCAGCACCTATGGACAGGGGGACTATGGCTACACCTTC.

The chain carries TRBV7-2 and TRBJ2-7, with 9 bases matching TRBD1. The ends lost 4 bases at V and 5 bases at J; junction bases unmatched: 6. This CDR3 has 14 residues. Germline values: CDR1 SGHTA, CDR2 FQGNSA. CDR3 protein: CASSSQQGADEQYF. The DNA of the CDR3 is TGTGCCAGCAGCTCGCAACAGGGGGCTGACGAGCAGTACTTC.

CDR3 sequence (DNA): TGTGCCAGCTCACCGAGGACTAGCGGGGGCGGTACCGGGGAGCTGTTTTTT. Translation: CASSPRTSGGGTGELFF. The chain recombines TRBV18 with TRBJ2-2; 13 bases are shared with TRBD2. The J segment lost 5 bases and the V segment lost 3 bases, leaving 6 bases of the junction unmatched. CDR1 is KGHSH, CDR2 LQKENI, per germline. The CDR3 length is 17 residues.

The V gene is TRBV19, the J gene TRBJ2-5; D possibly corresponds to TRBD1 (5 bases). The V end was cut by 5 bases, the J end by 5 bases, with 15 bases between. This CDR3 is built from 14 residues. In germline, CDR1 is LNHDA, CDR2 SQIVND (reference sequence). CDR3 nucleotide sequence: TGTGCCAGTAGTCGATTTGCTAGACAGGAGACCCAGTACTTC. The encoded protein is CASSRFARQETQYF.

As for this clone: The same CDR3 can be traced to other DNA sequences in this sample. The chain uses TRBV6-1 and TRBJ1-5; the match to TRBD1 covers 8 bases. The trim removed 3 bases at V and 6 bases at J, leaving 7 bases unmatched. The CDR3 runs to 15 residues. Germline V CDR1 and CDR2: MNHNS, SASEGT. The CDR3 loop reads CASSEAGGVAQPQHF. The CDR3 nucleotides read TGTGCCAGCAGTGAGGCAGGGGGCGTTGCTCAGCCCCAGCATTTT.

The CDR3: CASSFTGLGNTIYF. The CDR3 bases are TGTGCCAGCAGTTTTACAGGGCTCGGAAACACCATATATTTT. The genes are TRBV27 and TRBJ1-3; perhaps TRBD1 as D (6 bases). The CDR3 contains 14 residues. The germline V gene has CDR1 MNHEY and CDR2 SMNVEV (reference sequence). The V end lost 3 bases, the J end lost 4 bases, and 10 bases lay between the germline ends.

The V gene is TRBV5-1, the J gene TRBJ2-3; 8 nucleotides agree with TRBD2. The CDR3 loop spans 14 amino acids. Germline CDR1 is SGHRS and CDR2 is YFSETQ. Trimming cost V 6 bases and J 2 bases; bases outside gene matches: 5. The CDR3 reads CASIGTRPTDTQYF. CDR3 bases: TGCGCCAGCATCGGGACTAGACCCACAGATACGCAGTATTTT.

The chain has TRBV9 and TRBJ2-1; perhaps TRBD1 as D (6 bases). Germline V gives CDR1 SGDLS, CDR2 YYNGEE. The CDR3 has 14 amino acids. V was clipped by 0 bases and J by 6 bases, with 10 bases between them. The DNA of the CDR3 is TGTGCCAGCAGCGTAGTTCCAGGGGCCAATGAGCAGTTCTTC. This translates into CASSVVPGANEQFF.

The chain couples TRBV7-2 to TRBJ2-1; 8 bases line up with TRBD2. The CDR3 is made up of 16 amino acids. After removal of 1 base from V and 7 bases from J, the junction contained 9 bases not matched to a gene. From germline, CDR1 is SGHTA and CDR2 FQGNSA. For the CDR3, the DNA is TGTGCCAGCAGCTTAGTCGGGGGGGCCGGGCGGAATGAGCAGTTCTTC. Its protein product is CASSLVGGAGRNEQFF.

The CDR3 DNA sequence: TGTGCCAGCAGTGAAACCAGCGTCTATGGCTACACCTTC. Amino acid sequence: CASSETSVYGYTF. The chain couples TRBV2 to TRBJ1-2; D unresolved. The CDR3 sequence is 13 residues long. In germline, CDR1 is SNHLY, CDR2 FYNNEI. V gave up 2 bases and J gave up 4 bases, with 8 bases separating them.

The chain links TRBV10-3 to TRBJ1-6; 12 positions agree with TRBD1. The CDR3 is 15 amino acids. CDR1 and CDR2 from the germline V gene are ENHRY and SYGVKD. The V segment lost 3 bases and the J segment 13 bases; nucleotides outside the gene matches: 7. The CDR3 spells CAISDPGTGGFPLHF. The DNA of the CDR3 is TGTGCCATCAGTGATCCCGGGACAGGGGGCTTCCCCCTCCACTTT.

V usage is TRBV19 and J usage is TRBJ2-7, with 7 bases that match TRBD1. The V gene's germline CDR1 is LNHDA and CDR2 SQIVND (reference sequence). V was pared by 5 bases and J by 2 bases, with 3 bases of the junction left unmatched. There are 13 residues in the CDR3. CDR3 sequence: CASSFQGAYEQYF. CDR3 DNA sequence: TGTGCCAGTAGTTTCCAGGGGGCCTACGAGCAGTACTTC.

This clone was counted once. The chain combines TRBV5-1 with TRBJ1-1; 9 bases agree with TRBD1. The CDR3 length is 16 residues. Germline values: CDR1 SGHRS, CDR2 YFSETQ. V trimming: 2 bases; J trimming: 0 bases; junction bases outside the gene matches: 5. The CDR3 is CASSLTGGGLNTEAFF. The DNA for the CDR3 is TGCGCCAGCAGCTTAACAGGGGGCGGATTGAACACTGAAGCTTTCTTT.

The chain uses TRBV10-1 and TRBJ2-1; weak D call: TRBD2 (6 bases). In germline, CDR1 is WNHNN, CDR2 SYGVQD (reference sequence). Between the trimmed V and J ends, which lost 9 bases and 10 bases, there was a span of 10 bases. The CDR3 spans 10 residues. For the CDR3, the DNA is TGCGCCAGGGAGGGACGGGAGCAGTTCTTC. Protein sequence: CAREGREQFF.

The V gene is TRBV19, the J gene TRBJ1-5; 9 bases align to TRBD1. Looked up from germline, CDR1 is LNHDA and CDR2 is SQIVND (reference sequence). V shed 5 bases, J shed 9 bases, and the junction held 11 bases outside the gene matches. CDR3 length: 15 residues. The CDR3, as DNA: TGTGCCAGTAGTTCGCCCGGGACAGGGTCATTGCCCCAGCATTTT. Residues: CASSSPGTGSLPQHF.

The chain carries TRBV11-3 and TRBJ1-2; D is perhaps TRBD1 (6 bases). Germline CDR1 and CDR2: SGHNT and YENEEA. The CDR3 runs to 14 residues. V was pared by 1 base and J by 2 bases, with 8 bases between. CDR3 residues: CASSLGGGNYGYTF. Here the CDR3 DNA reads TGTGCCAGCAGCTTAGGGGGGGGCAACTATGGCTACACCTTC.

The CDR3 nucleotides are TGTGCCAGCAGTAGCCGGGACAGGAACACCGGGGAGCTGTTTTTT. The encoded protein is CASSSRDRNTGELFF. The gene calls are TRBV6-5 and TRBJ2-2; 7 bases line up with TRBD1. From germline, CDR1 is MNHEY and CDR2 SVGAGI. The CDR3 totals 15 residues. The trim removed 5 bases at V and 1 base at J, leaving 4 bases unmatched.

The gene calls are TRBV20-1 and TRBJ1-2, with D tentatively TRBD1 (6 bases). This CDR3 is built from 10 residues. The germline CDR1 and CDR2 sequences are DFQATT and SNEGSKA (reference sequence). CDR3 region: CRGGAKGYTF. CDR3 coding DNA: TGCAGAGGGGGGGCCAAGGGCTACACCTTC.

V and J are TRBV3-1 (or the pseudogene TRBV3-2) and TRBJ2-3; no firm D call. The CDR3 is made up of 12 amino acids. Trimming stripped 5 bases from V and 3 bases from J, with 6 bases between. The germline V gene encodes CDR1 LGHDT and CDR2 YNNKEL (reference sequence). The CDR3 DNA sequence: TGTGCCAGCAGCTCTATGACAGATACGCAGTATTTT. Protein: CASSSMTDTQYF.